The next 26 T cell receptor beta chains were all read from a single sample in a study of T cells of healthy individuals. TCRdb reanalysed the 5' RACE reads using MiXCR and keeps one entry per CDR3 protein. The top ten clones hold around 7.6% of a sample with around 83,000 distinct CDR3 sequences, around 5.1% of them seen once. The source is a female donor in good health.

This clonotype appeared many times. The V call is TRBV9, the J call TRBJ1-5; TRBD1 might be the D (5 bases). Germline loops: CDR1 SGDLS, CDR2 YYNGEE. The CDR3 runs 15 residues. The V end was cut by 1 base, the J end by 1 base, with 9 bases between. The CDR3 bases are TGTGCCAGCAGCGTAACAGGAGTAAGCAATCAGCCCCAGCATTTT. Encoded protein: CASSVTGVSNQPQHF.

The sample holds a few counts of this clonotype. The V gene is TRBV20-1, the J gene TRBJ1-1; 7 nucleotides agree with TRBD1. Germline-derived CDR1 and CDR2 are DFQATT and SNEGSKA (reference sequence). This CDR3 has 13 residues. J lost 1 base, V lost 4 bases, and 3 bases had no gene match. The CDR3 is CSATGQKNTEAFF. CDR3 nucleotide sequence: TGCAGTGCTACGGGACAGAAGAACACTGAAGCTTTCTTT.

The gene calls are TRBV19 and TRBJ2-3, with D perhaps given as TRBD1 or TRBD2 (5 bases each). V dropped 10 bases and J dropped 2 bases, with 31 bases sitting between them. Per germline, CDR1 LNHDA and CDR2 SQIVND (reference sequence). This CDR3 has 19 amino acids. CDR3 amino acids: CAINRRDVVYERDTDTQYF. The CDR3, as DNA: TGTGCCATAAACAGGAGAGATGTAGTATATGAGAGGGACACAGATACGCAGTATTTT.

The chain joins TRBV7-9 to TRBJ1-4, with TRBD1 matching over 7 bases. This CDR3 has 14 amino acids. Germline CDR1 SEHNR, CDR2 FQNEAQ (reference sequence). The V gene end was trimmed by 5 bases and the J gene end by 8 bases; junction bases not matched to a gene: 8. This CDR3 is CASSLQGEWEKLFF. The CDR3 nucleotides are TGTGCCAGCAGCCTCCAGGGGGAGTGGGAAAAACTGTTTTTT. Filled out from reference TRBV7-9 and TRBJ1-4, the complete variable domain reads DTGVSQNPRHKITKRGQNVTFRCDPISEHNRLYWYRQTLGQGPEFLTYFQNEAQLEKSRLLSDRFSAERPKGSFSTLEIQRTEQGDSAMYLCASSLQGEWEKLFFGSGTQLSVL.

This clonotype appeared many times. The chain uses TRBV4-2 and TRBJ2-7, with TRBD2 as a possible D gene (5 bases). The ends were cut back, 1 base at V and 7 bases at J, with 11 bases in the middle. The germline V gene encodes CDR1 LGHNA and CDR2 YNFKEQ. The CDR3 totals 13 residues. The CDR3 spells CASSQARGWEQYF. DNA of the CDR3: TGTGCCAGCAGCCAAGCCCGAGGGTGGGAGCAGTACTTC.

This clonotype has more than one count but fewer than ten. This chain links TRBV28 with TRBJ2-7; no clear D. The germline V gene encodes CDR1 MDHEN and CDR2 SYDVKM. Trimming removed 5 bases from V and 0 bases from J, with 8 bases in between. The CDR3 is made up of 13 amino acids. This CDR3 reads CASSAVSSYEQYF. The CDR3 DNA follows: TGTGCCAGCAGTGCGGTCAGCTCCTACGAGCAGTACTTC.

The V call is TRBV4-1, the J call TRBJ2-5; 9 bases agree with TRBD2. The V segment lost 4 bases and the J segment 2 bases; nucleotides outside the gene matches: 14. The CDR3 contains 18 residues. Per germline, CDR1 MGHRA and CDR2 YSYEKL. CDR3 loop: CASSPPPPASGTQETQYF. The CDR3 nucleotides are TGCGCCAGCAGCCCCCCACCCCCGGCTAGCGGGACTCAAGAGACCCAGTACTTC.

This clonotype was recorded a few times. This rearrangement joins TRBV5-6 to TRBJ2-1; D is possibly TRBD1 or TRBD2 (5 bases each). The V end lost 2 bases, the J end lost 3 bases, and 15 bases lay between the germline ends. In germline, CDR1 is SGHDT, CDR2 YYEEEE. The CDR3 length is 16 residues. The CDR3 loop is CASSLVLGELYNEQFF. The CDR3 DNA reads as TGTGCCAGCAGCTTAGTTTTGGGGGAACTCTACAATGAGCAGTTCTTC. The variable domain in full, completed from reference TRBV5-6 and TRBJ2-1, reads DAGVTQSPTHLIKTRGQQVTLRCSPKSGHDTVSWYQQALGQGPQFIFQYYEEEERQRGNFPDRFSGHQFPNYSSELNVNALLLGDSALYLCASSLVLGELYNEQFFGPGTRLTVL.

This chain uses TRBV29-1 with TRBJ2-7, with D perhaps being TRBD1 or TRBD2 (6 bases each). CDR3 size: 15 residues. Germline CDR1 is SQVTM and CDR2 is ANQGSEA. With 5 bases removed from V and 0 bases from J, the gap between germline ends came to 17 bases. The chain's CDR3 is CSVCLGGKASYEQYF. The CDR3 DNA sequence: TGCAGCGTTTGTTTAGGGGGGAAAGCCTCCTACGAGCAGTACTTC.

This clonotype was observed many times. The junction differs from germline at one of its ends, possibly a read error. The chain couples TRBV13 to TRBJ2-7; TRBD2 might be the D (5 bases). The CDR3 spans 11 residues. From germline, CDR1 is PRHDT and CDR2 FYEKMQ (reference sequence). CDR3 bases: TGTGCCAGCAGCTTAGGCAGCGGTTGGGGATTC. It yields the protein CASSLGSGWGF.

The rearrangement uses TRBV7-2 and TRBJ2-7; D is unresolved. V shed 5 bases and J shed 7 bases, with 9 bases lying between them. Germline V lookup: CDR1 SGHTA, CDR2 FQGNSA. The length of the CDR3 is 11 residues. CDR3 in DNA: TGTGCCAGCAGCCTTTCCGAGGAGCAGTACTTC. Amino acid sequence: CASSLSEEQYF.

In regard to this clonotype: Just one base apart from a much larger clone, this may be a read error. The chain has TRBV3-1 and TRBJ2-4; TRBD2 is a possible D gene (6 bases). CDR1 is LGHDT, CDR2 YNNKEL, per germline (reference sequence). The CDR3 runs 13 residues. Here the CDR3 reads CAISPRTNDIQYF. CDR3 nucleotide sequence: TGTGCCATCAGCCCAAGGACTAATGACATTCAGTACTTC.

This clonotype was seen repeatedly, ten times or more. The chain carries TRBV5-1 and TRBJ2-1; possibly TRBD2 for D (6 bases). This CDR3 spans 15 amino acids. Germline V gene data show CDR1 as SGHRS and CDR2 as YFSETQ. With 4 bases removed from V and 9 bases from J, the gap between germline ends came to 20 bases. The CDR3 spells CASSAGHRELGEQFF. CDR3 sequence (DNA): TGCGCCAGCAGCGCTGGACACCGGGAGTTGGGTGAGCAGTTCTTC.

The rearrangement uses TRBV4-1 and TRBJ1-6; D is ambiguous. The length of the CDR3 is 15 residues. The V end lost 5 bases, the J end lost 8 bases, and 16 bases lay between the germline ends. CDR1 and CDR2 from the germline V gene are MGHRA and YSYEKL. For the CDR3, the DNA is TGCGCCAGCAGCTGGACGGGATTCGATTATTCACCCCTCCACTTT. Amino acid sequence: CASSWTGFDYSPLHF.

This chain uses TRBV7-2 with TRBJ2-1, with 12 bases that match TRBD1. The V segment lost 5 bases and the J segment 15 bases; nucleotides outside the gene matches: 17. Germline-derived CDR1 and CDR2 are SGHTA and FQGNSA. The CDR3 is 16 amino acids. CDR3 DNA: TGTGCCAGCAGCACCCGGGACAGGGGGCTTGACCCTCATTGGTTCTTC. This encodes CASSTRDRGLDPHWFF.

This clonotype was recorded at least ten times. CDR3 sequence: CASSVQGAVDEQFF. As DNA, the CDR3 is TGTGCCAGCAGTGTACAGGGTGCGGTTGATGAGCAGTTCTTC. This sequence joins TRBV12-3 or TRBV12-4 and TRBJ2-1; D may be TRBD1 (6 bases). Deletions cut 5 bases from V and 8 bases from J, with 16 bases between. The CDR3 is 14 amino acids.

This clonotype was observed a handful of times. V usage is TRBV14 and J usage is TRBJ2-2; D call uncertain. V was trimmed by 1 base and J by 8 bases, leaving 5 bases between them. The CDR3 is 12 amino acids. CDR1 SGHDN and CDR2 FVKESK come from the germline V gene. Here the CDR3 reads CASSQGRGELFF. In DNA form, the CDR3 reads TGTGCCAGCAGCCAAGGTCGTGGGGAGCTGTTTTTT.

This clonotype was found a few times. V usage is TRBV5-1 and J usage is TRBJ1-1; D is unclear. CDR1 SGHRS and CDR2 YFSETQ come from the germline V gene. The V and J ends lost 0 bases and 2 bases respectively, with 8 bases between them. CDR3 size: 14 residues. The CDR3 sequence is CASSLVPENTEAFF. The CDR3 DNA sequence: TGCGCCAGCAGCTTGGTTCCGGAAAACACTGAAGCTTTCTTT.

This clonotype has at least ten counts. The chain employs TRBV11-1 and TRBJ2-1; D is perhaps TRBD1 (6 bases). Per the germline V gene, CDR1 is SGHAT and CDR2 is FQDESV (reference sequence). The CDR3 totals 15 residues. Trimming stripped 5 bases from V and 0 bases from J, with 11 bases between. DNA of the CDR3: TGTGCCAGCAGCAGACAGGAAAGCTCCTACAATGAGCAGTTCTTC. Translated, it gives CASSRQESSYNEQFF.

This chain uses TRBV7-2 with TRBJ2-3, with 8 bases aligning to TRBD2. After removal of 1 base from V and 4 bases from J, the junction contained 1 base not matched to a gene. The germline V gene encodes CDR1 SGHTA and CDR2 FQGNSA. CDR3 length equals 14 residues. The CDR3 is CASSLGGRPDTQYF. In DNA, the CDR3 is TGTGCCAGCAGCTTAGGCGGGAGGCCAGATACGCAGTATTTT.

Ten or more counts support this clonotype. The rearrangement uses TRBV13 and TRBJ2-1; unclear D gene. The V end lost 2 bases, the J end lost 5 bases, and 10 bases lay between the germline ends. The CDR3 has 14 amino acids. Germline V gene sequence: CDR1 PRHDT, CDR2 FYEKMQ (reference sequence). DNA for the CDR3: TGTGCCAGCAGCTTACCCCTAACTAACAATGAGCAGTTCTTC. Translation gives CASSLPLTNNEQFF.

This clonotype was recorded at least ten times. The rearrangement joins TRBV9 to TRBJ2-7; TRBD1 aligns across 8 bases. CDR1 is SGDLS, CDR2 YYNGEE, per germline. The CDR3 extends over 17 amino acids. Unmatched junction bases numbered 14, after V lost 4 bases and J lost 2 bases. In DNA, the CDR3 is TGTGCCAGCAGCCCTGGTTGGCCGCAGGGGGCCGCCTACGAGCAGTACTTC. This translates into CASSPGWPQGAAYEQYF.

This clonotype has a count of ten or more. This rearrangement joins TRBV27 to TRBJ2-3; D gene unclear. The CDR3 is 14 amino acids. The V and J ends lost 3 bases and 0 bases respectively, with 7 bases between them. Germline CDR1 is MNHEY and CDR2 is SMNVEV (reference sequence). The CDR3 is CASSLVRSTDTQYF. The CDR3 nucleotides read TGTGCCAGCAGTTTGGTTCGGAGCACAGATACGCAGTATTTT.

This clonotype was observed many times. The V call is TRBV4-1, the J call TRBJ1-4; TRBD1 aligns across 7 bases. Germline CDR1 and CDR2: MGHRA and YSYEKL. This CDR3 comprises 15 residues. V trimming: 1 base; J trimming: 3 bases; junction bases outside the gene matches: 2. The CDR3 nucleotides read TGCGCCAGCAGCCAAGGGGGACAGTCTAATGAAAAACTGTTTTTT. The encoded protein is CASSQGGQSNEKLFF.

This clonotype has a count of ten or more. The chain carries TRBV4-1 and TRBJ1-2; 9 bases are a match to TRBD1. Trimming removed 1 base from V and 5 bases from J; junction bases left unmatched: 8. Germline V gene data show CDR1 as MGHRA and CDR2 as YSYEKL. There are 16 residues in the CDR3. The CDR3 region has the DNA TGCGCCAGCAGCCAAGTACTGGACAGGGGACGATATGGCTACACCTTC. Residues: CASSQVLDRGRYGYTF.

This clonotype was observed a few times. J is TRBJ1-1 and V is TRBV6-2 or TRBV6-3, with D possibly matching TRBD1 (5 bases). The CDR3 runs to 13 residues. The germline V and J ends were trimmed by 2 bases and 5 bases, with 9 bases remaining between them. Germline V gene data show CDR1 as MNHEY and CDR2 as SVGEGT. The CDR3 here is CASSYEPGTEAFF. The CDR3 DNA is TGTGCCAGCAGTTACGAGCCAGGGACTGAAGCTTTCTTT.